The source of this T cell receptor beta chain is a study of identical twins. Study-level points and caveats: Twin-shared out-of-frame alpha sequences were enriched for low generation probability.

A universal primer binding site was introduced by template switching. The final cDNA contained unique molecular identifiers. From the 5' RACE reads, TCRdb called clonotypes with MiXCR, one entry per CDR3 protein. The repertoire holds 200,000 or so distinct CDR3 sequences, about 7.5% seen once, with approximately 2% in the top ten. Donors uniformly comprised healthy Caucasians. Only a few counts were recorded for this clonotype. Antigen: not known. CDR1 SGHAT and CDR2 FQNNGV come from the germline V gene. After removal of 1 base from V and 9 bases from J, the junction contained 7 bases not matched to a gene. The length of the CDR3 is 15 residues. Separately, the same data were catalogued under a study of yellow fever vaccine responses in identical twins.

This chain joins TRBV11-2 and TRBJ2-1; 9 bases match TRBD2. This clonotype was sampled from a woman aged 18-29 years in good health. Source material: memory (CD45RO+) T cells sorted from blood. CDR3 DNA: TGTGCCAGCAGCTTAGGGGGGACTAGCTCTCGTGAGCAGTTCTTC. Translated, it gives CASSLGGTSSREQFF.